Following are 4 T cell receptor beta chains from one sample sequenced in a study of Ad26.COV2.S vaccination and SARS-CoV-2 variants. Treatment given: 19 received Ad26.COV2.S at low or high dose, single or two shots; roughly 5 received placebo; per-sample allocation not given. The samples were gathered on day 63 after the first injection of vaccine or placebo. Assay: immunoSEQ multiplex PCR; the TCRdb copy retains only in-frame clones and omits some. The table records 410,000 or so clones, roughly 90% of them present only once. The starting material was peripheral blood, obtained in a trial of Ad26.COV2.S vaccine versus placebo. These receptor sequences come from a person between 18 and 65 years old who received the Ad26.COV2.S COVID-19 vaccine or a placebo.

The chain carries TRBV4-3 and TRBJ1-1, with a possible D match to TRBD1 (6 bases). V shed 2 bases and J shed 0 bases, with 13 bases lying between them. The CDR3 is made up of 16 amino acids. CDR1 and CDR2 (germline): LGHNA, YSLEER. CDR3 sequence (DNA): TGCGCCAGCAGCCAAAGGGGGATCTTCATGAACACTGAAGCTTTCTTT. Protein: CASSQRGIFMNTEAFF.

This clone showed up just once. The chain couples TRBV29-1 to TRBJ1-6, with 7 positions matching TRBD1. The CDR3 consists of 12 residues. Germline V gives CDR1 SQVTM, CDR2 ANQGSEA. V dropped 7 bases and J dropped 5; count of bases not matched to a gene: 2. The CDR3 DNA sequence: TGCAGCGCCGGGACAGATAATTCACCCCTCCACTTT. It codes for CSAGTDNSPLHF.

The V and J genes are TRBV5-5 and TRBJ2-1, with 12 bases fitting TRBD2. Unmatched junction bases numbered 6, after V lost 4 bases and J lost 1 base. The CDR3 totals 17 residues. Germline assignment: CDR1 SGHKS and CDR2 YYEKEE (reference sequence). The CDR3, as DNA: TGTGCCAGCAGCGTACTACTAGCGGGGGGATCCTACAATGAGCAGTTCTTC. It specifies CASSVLLAGGSYNEQFF.

This chain connects TRBV3-1 (or the pseudogene TRBV3-2) to TRBJ2-3; 8 bases line up with TRBD2. V was pared by 3 bases and J by 3 bases, with 11 bases of the junction left unmatched. Germline lookup yields CDR1 LGHDT and CDR2 YNNKEL (reference sequence). CDR3 size: 17 residues. The DNA for the CDR3 is TGTGCCAGCAGCCATTCTACGCGGGGGGAAGAGACAGATACGCAGTATTTT. Amino acid sequence: CASSHSTRGEETDTQYF.